These T cell receptor beta chains were read from a single sample in a study of PD-1 blockade in classical Hodgkin lymphoma. Measured with immunoSEQ multiplex PCR; TCRdb has only the in-frame clones, and not every one. The repertoire includes around 36,000 clones, around 87% of them detected once, and 9% sits in the top ten. The sequences come from peripheral blood mononuclear cells (PBMCs), collected at baseline. The origin of the receptors is a human donor with classical Hodgkin lymphoma. CDR3s include the opening cysteine and the closing phenylalanine or tryptophan.

v_call	j_call	cdr3_length	cdr3_aa
TRBV6-6	TRBJ1-1	12	CASSYSTGWTFF
TRBV7-9	TRBJ2-5	14	CASSLGLAPETQYF
TRBV7-6	TRBJ2-1	13	CAIRRGGNNEQFF
TRBV27	TRBJ1-2	15	CASRIAGGASYGYTF
TRBV6-6	TRBJ2-2	14	CASSFSINTGELFF
TRBV5-6	TRBJ1-1	14	CASSVGNRNTEAFF
TRBV2	TRBJ2-3	16	CASSLRTVASTDTQYF
TRBV28	TRBJ1-4	15	CASSPGPYPNEKLFF
TRBV6-1	TRBJ1-1	13	CASKESRNTEAFF
TRBV27	TRBJ1-6	19	CASSPIPLDRDRFNSPLHF
TRBV6-6	TRBJ2-6	14	CASSKGTGANVLTF
TRBV7-3	TRBJ1-1	13	CASSLSRNTEAFF
TRBV2	TRBJ2-7	13	CASRTGGPYEQYF
TRBV5-1	TRBJ2-5	17	CASSLVLGGGSSETQYF
TRBV4-3	TRBJ1-2	11	CASSQGLIRTF
TRBV27	TRBJ2-3	16	CASSLSLAGGLDTQYF